One TCR beta chain is described in this entry. Its specificity is unknown. This sample is drawn from a study of CD8+CD57+ T cells in acquired aplastic anemia. Whole-study context: Sorted CD4+ and CD8+ cells gave a mean 3.2 ug DNA, range roughly 0.19 to 27.4 ug.

V lost 5 bases and J lost 6; bases outside the gene matches: 3. Germline values: CDR1 SEHNR, CDR2 FQNEAQ (reference sequence). The length of the CDR3 is 12 residues. Study conclusions and caveats: Comparison of patients with controls identified twenty-nine shared CD8+ CDR3 sequences. For CD8+ Simpson's diversity, patients and controls showed no significant difference.

Using genomic DNA as the template, TCR beta VDJ and CDR3 profiling was carried out. MiXCR, applied by TCRdb to the reads, yields one record per CDR3 protein. This repertoire shows 200,000 or so distinct CDR3 sequences, roughly 64% found once; its top ten account for roughly 46%. The chain carries TRBV7-9 and TRBJ2-7, with TRBD1 matching 8 bases. The sequence derives from a human donor with severe aplastic anemia or a healthy control (not recorded which). The sample comprised sorted CD4+, CD8+, or CD8+CD57+ T cells (not recorded which) from PBMCs. DNA for the CDR3: TGTGCCAGCAGCCGCGACAGGGGCGAGCAGTACTTC. Encoded protein: CASSRDRGEQYF.